This T cell receptor (beta chain) was profiled in a study of cytomegalovirus exposure and HLA in healthy donors. Study results and caveats: In vitro confirmation showed a few CMV-associated chains to be CMV antigen specific. Later analysis identified a missense DCLRE1C variant that was linked to TCR beta V- and J-gene trimming.

Trimming pared 5 bases from V and 6 bases from J, leaving 13 bases between. CDR3 length: 13 amino acids. Germline assignment: CDR1 SGHAT and CDR2 FQNNGV. 60 Vbeta and 13 Jbeta primers were used in PCR. In the original workflow: It was a later analysis that counted roughly 79 million unique TCR beta chains, of which about 10 million were shared. Profiling relied on immunoSEQ multiplex PCR, and the TCRdb table lists in-frame clones only, not all of them. That table is the source of V, J and clone size, and D and trimming were worked out from the DNA. The sample holds around 140,000 clones, about four fifths seen once. Details on this clone: The antigen is not known.

Sequenced sample: PBMCs. This chain connects TRBV11-2 to TRBJ1-2; D possibly corresponds to TRBD1 (6 bases). The receptor comes from a man aged 35 to 55 in good health and CMV-seronegative. The CDR3 nucleotides read TGTGCCAGCAGCCCCCAGCAGGGGAATGGCTACACCTTC. Protein sequence: CASSPQQGNGYTF.